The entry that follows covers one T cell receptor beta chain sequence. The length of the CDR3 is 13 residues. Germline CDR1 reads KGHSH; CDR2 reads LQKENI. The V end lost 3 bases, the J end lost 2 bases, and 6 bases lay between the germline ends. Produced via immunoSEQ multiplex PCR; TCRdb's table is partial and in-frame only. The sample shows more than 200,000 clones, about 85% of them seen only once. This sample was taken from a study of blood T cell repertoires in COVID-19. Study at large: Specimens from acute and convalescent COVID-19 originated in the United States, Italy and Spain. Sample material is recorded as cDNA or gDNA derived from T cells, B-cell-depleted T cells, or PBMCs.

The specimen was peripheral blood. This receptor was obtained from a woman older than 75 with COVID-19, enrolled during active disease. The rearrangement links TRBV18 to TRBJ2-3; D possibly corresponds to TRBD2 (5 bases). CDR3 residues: CASSPGDTDTQYF. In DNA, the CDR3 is TGTGCCAGCTCACCCGGGGACACAGATACGCAGTATTTT.